This T cell receptor beta chain was retrieved from a study of early T cells in non-severe SARS-CoV-2 infection. Whole-study context: Investigators sequenced bulk RNA drawn from unsorted whole blood, and chains remained unpaired. General study points: Matching against VDJdb likely underestimated virus-specific expansions, favoring anti-spike CD8.

CDR3 length equals 14 residues. The V gene lost 4 bases and the J gene lost 7 bases, with 13 bases spanning the gap. The germline V gene has CDR1 LGHDT and CDR2 YNNKEL (reference sequence). The TCR library protocol attached unique molecular identifiers to the individual cDNA molecules. TCRdb ran MiXCR on the 5' RACE reads and lists one entry per CDR3 protein. Among approximately 49,000 distinct CDR3 sequences listed, 10% to 15% were seen once. Worth noting for this clonotype: Its antigen is not known.

This receptor was identified in an adult who was a healthcare worker with PCR-confirmed SARS-CoV-2 infection or an uninfected control (not recorded which). The chain uses TRBV3-1 and TRBJ2-2; no clear D. The specimen was whole blood. The CDR3 DNA reads TGTGCCAGCAGCCCGACAAGTAAGCTCGGGGAGCTGTTTTTT. Protein: CASSPTSKLGELFF.